This TCR beta chain was sequenced in a study of response to subunit inactivated influenza vaccine. Regarding the study as a whole: It was the authors' suggestion that each seasonal influenza vaccination recruits few new T cells.

This clonotype appeared a few times. Its antigen is not identified. Germline V lookup: CDR1 SGHTA, CDR2 FQGNSA. The CDR3 is made up of 14 amino acids. J gave up 7 bases and V 0 bases, and 3 bases lay outside the gene matches. TCRdb called the RT-PCR reads again in MiXCR, with one record for every CDR3 protein. The sample consists of about 520,000 distinct CDR3 sequences, roughly 11% of them appearing once. The sequence was collected from a man aged 50-60 years who received an inactivated influenza vaccine. The input for sequencing was PBMCs from blood, taken roughly 47 days after vaccination. This rearrangement joins TRBV7-2 to TRBJ1-2; 9 nucleotides align to TRBD1. The chain's CDR3 is CASSLAPGQGGYTF. DNA for the CDR3: TGTGCCAGCAGCTTAGCTCCGGGACAGGGTGGCTACACCTTC. The full variable domain, its missing parts supplied by reference TRBV7-2 and TRBJ1-2, is GAGVSQSPSNKVTEKGKDVELRCDPISGHTALYWYRQSLGQGLEFLIYFQGNSAPDKSGLPSDRFSAERTGGSVSTLTIQRTQQEDSAVYLCASSLAPGQGGYTFGSGTRLTVV.